The T cell receptor beta chain described here comes from a study of early T cells in non-severe SARS-CoV-2 infection. Germline V lookup: CDR1 SQVTM, CDR2 ANQGSEA. CDR3 size: 13 residues. The V and J ends lost 4 bases and 3 bases respectively, with 9 bases between them. Whole-study findings and limits: Database matching using VDJdb favored anti-spike CD8 responses, with private and CD4 specificities left missing.

Comments on this clonotype: Its target is unknown.

Individual cDNA molecules carried attached unique molecular identifiers. TCRdb used MiXCR to reprocess the 5' RACE reads, holding one entry per CDR3 protein. The sample yields fewer than 85,000 distinct CDR3 sequences, approximately 16% seen once. The sequence derives from an adult who was a healthcare worker with PCR-confirmed SARS-CoV-2 infection or an uninfected control (not recorded which). This rearrangement joins TRBV29-1 to TRBJ2-2, with a tentative D call TRBD1 (5 bases). The sample consisted of whole blood. CDR3 nucleotides: TGCAGCGTTGGCAGGGTGGACACCGGGGAGCTGTTTTTT. It encodes CSVGRVDTGELFF.